This T cell receptor beta chain was sequenced for a study of identical twins. Study-wide results and caveats: Researchers reported excess low generation probability among twin-shared out-of-frame alpha sequences. Analyses based on zero insertions could be partly confounded by invariant MAIT and iNKT cells.

This CDR3 contains 14 residues. Trimming removed 3 bases at V and 12 bases at J, with 18 bases between. TCRdb used MiXCR to reprocess the 5' RACE reads, holding one entry per CDR3 protein. The sample comprises over 600,000 distinct CDR3 sequences, less than 25% of which are singletons, and roughly 4% rests with the top ten. For this clonotype: Its antigen is still unknown.

These data were also filed under a second study, of T cells expressing NK-cell markers. That paper states: In sorted CD3+CD56+NKG2C+, CD3+CD56+NKG2C- and CD3+CD56-NKG2C+ T cells, TCR beta repertoires were obtained. Whether expanded NKG2C+ T cell clones were HCMV specific stayed uncertain.

This chain links TRBV12-3 or TRBV12-4 with TRBJ2-1, with D perhaps matching TRBD1 or TRBD2 (5 bases each). The material sequenced was PBMCs. The origin of this receptor is a woman aged 18-30 years in good health. This CDR3 is CASSFGASFGVQFF. The CDR3 region has the DNA TGTGCCAGCAGTTTTGGGGCTAGCTTCGGGGTGCAGTTCTTC.